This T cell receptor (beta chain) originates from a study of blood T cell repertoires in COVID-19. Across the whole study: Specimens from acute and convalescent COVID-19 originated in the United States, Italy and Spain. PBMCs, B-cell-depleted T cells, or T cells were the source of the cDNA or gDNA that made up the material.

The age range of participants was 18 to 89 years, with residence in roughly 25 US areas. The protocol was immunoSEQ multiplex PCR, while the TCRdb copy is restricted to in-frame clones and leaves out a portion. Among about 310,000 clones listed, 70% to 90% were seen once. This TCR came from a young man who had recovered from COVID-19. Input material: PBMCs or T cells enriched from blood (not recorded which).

CDR3 loop: CASSSTPGQGATGELFF. The CDR3 coding sequence is TGTGCCAGCAGCTCGACCCCGGGACAGGGGGCCACCGGGGAGCTGTTTTTT. This chain uses TRBV7-3 with TRBJ2-2; 12 nucleotides agree with TRBD1. This CDR3 is 17 amino acids long. CDR1 SGHTA and CDR2 FQGTGA come from the germline V gene. V trimming: 4 bases; J trimming: 4 bases; junction bases outside the gene matches: 7.